The present T cell receptor (beta chain) was sequenced within a study of early T cells in non-severe SARS-CoV-2 infection. TCRdb re-called the 5' RACE reads through MiXCR, storing one row per CDR3 protein. The sample contains over 85,000 distinct CDR3 sequences, around 13% of which appear only once. This clonotype was seen only a few times. CDR1 and CDR2 from the germline V gene are SGDLS and YYNGEE. The CDR3 loop spans 14 amino acids. The V segment lost 4 bases and the J segment 7 bases; nucleotides outside the gene matches: 6. The material sequenced was whole blood. The rearrangement joins TRBV9 to TRBJ1-4, with 8 bases that match TRBD1. The TCR was taken from an adult who was a healthcare worker with PCR-confirmed SARS-CoV-2 infection or an uninfected control (not recorded which). The CDR3 loop is CASSLQGESEKLFF. CDR3 sequence (DNA): TGTGCCAGCAGCCTACAGGGGGAGAGTGAAAAACTGTTTTTT.